These T cell receptor beta chains were read from a single sample in a study of shared clonotypes between healthy human individuals. Sequencing used immunoSEQ multiplex PCR; TCRdb keeps in-frame clones, though not all of them. The sample includes over 95,000 clones, about 63% of them seen just once. Sample: memory CD8+ T cells sorted from blood. The receptors were gathered from a woman under 40 in good health. Each CDR3 is given with its conserved first and last residue. The order of the fields is CDR3 DNA, CDR3 protein, J gene, D gene, V gene, clone size. D genes are given only for firm matches. Size tells how often a clone was seen (once, few, many) or the class of an expanded clone, and some rows leave it out.

TGTGCCAGCAGTGACCCGGAACCCTACGAGCAGTACTTC	CASSDPEPYEQYF	TRBJ2-7	.	TRBV2	.
TGTGCCAGCAGTTTATCAGGGCTAACAGGTCCCTACGAGCAGTACTTC	CASSLSGLTGPYEQYF	TRBJ2-7	.	TRBV27	.
TGTGCCAGCAGCCCAAACCCGAGACCATACAGGGGGCTCCCGCTTTTCTACAATGAGCAGTTCTTC	CASSPNPRPYRGLPLFYNEQFF	TRBJ2-1	TRBD1	TRBV7-8	.
TGTGCCAGCAGTGTATCCTTGACCGACTACTACGAGCAGTACTTC	CASSVSLTDYYEQYF	TRBJ2-7	.	TRBV6-4	few
TGTGCCAGCAGCTTAGGGAGAGGACGAAGAGATGGCTACACCTTC	CASSLGRGRRDGYTF	TRBJ1-2	.	TRBV13	.
TGCGCCAGCAGCGAATTTCCAGCGGGGGGCTACAATGAGCAGTTCTTC	CASSEFPAGGYNEQFF	TRBJ2-1	TRBD2	TRBV5-1	.
TGTGCCAGCCAGGGGGCGTCAAGAGGCTACACCTTC	CASQGASRGYTF	TRBJ1-2	TRBD1	TRBV19	.
TGCGCCAGCAGCCCCTACCCCTTGGACAGTGAAGCTTTCTTT	CASSPYPLDSEAFF	TRBJ1-1	.	TRBV4-1	.
TGTGCCAGCAGTTACTGGCAAAACTATGGCTACACCTTC	CASSYWQNYGYTF	TRBJ1-2	.	TRBV6-5	.
TGTGCCAGCAGCAGAAATCAGCCCCAGCATTTT	CASSRNQPQHF	TRBJ1-5	.	TRBV21-1	.
TGTGCCAGCAGTTACGGGACACCGTGGGGCTACACCTTC	CASSYGTPWGYTF	TRBJ1-2	.	TRBV6-5	many
TGTGCCAGTAGTATAGAACGGGCAGGGCGCAATCAGCCCCAGCATTTT	CASSIERAGRNQPQHF	TRBJ1-5	.	TRBV19	.
TGTGCCAGCAGCTTGGCGGGAAAAGAGACCCAGTACTTC	CASSLAGKETQYF	TRBJ2-5	.	TRBV11-3	few
TGTGCCAGCAGCTTTTATCCGGGACAGCCTGACAATGAGCAGTTCTTC	CASSFYPGQPDNEQFF	TRBJ2-1	TRBD1	TRBV7-9	few
TGCGCCAGCAGCTTGGGCTCGACGGGACAGGCTGGAAACACCATATATTTT	CASSLGSTGQAGNTIYF	TRBJ1-3	TRBD1	TRBV5-1	.
TGTGCCAGCAGTGAAGGGTCGAACAATGAGCAGTTCTTC	CASSEGSNNEQFF	TRBJ2-1	.	TRBV6-4	few
TGTGCCAGCAGCCCCGGGGACCTCCCGAACTATGGCTACACCTTC	CASSPGDLPNYGYTF	TRBJ1-2	.	TRBV27	once
TGTGCCATCAGTGAACTAGCGGGAGGGCCTTTTGAGACCCAGTACTTC	CAISELAGGPFETQYF	TRBJ2-5	TRBD2	TRBV10-3	.
TGTGCCAGTAGTATTTGGTCGGCAGGGGATCAGCCCCAGCATTTT	CASSIWSAGDQPQHF	TRBJ1-5	.	TRBV19	.
TGCGCCAGCAGCCCCGTAGGGACAGGGAATATAGATGGCTACACCTTC	CASSPVGTGNIDGYTF	TRBJ1-2	TRBD1	TRBV5-1	few
TGTGCCTGGAGTGTACTTGTCAGGGACAACTATGGCTACACCTTC	CAWSVLVRDNYGYTF	TRBJ1-2	.	TRBV30	.
TGTGCCAGCCGAGAACGGGACTCCGAACACCAGTACTTC	CASRERDSEHQYF	TRBJ2-7	.	TRBV6-1	.
TGTGCCAGCAGTGAGGGACAGGGGGCGGCCCAGTACTTC	CASSEGQGAAQYF	TRBJ2-5	TRBD1	TRBV2	.
TGTGCCAGCAGTGACTCCCCTAGCGACCCCACCGGGGAGCTGTTTTTT	CASSDSPSDPTGELFF	TRBJ2-2	.	TRBV6-4	.
TGTGCCAGCAGTGGAGAGGGCGGACAGGACACCGGGGAGCTGTTTTTT	CASSGEGGQDTGELFF	TRBJ2-2	TRBD1	TRBV6-1	.
TGTGCCAGCAGTTTTAGGCTGTACAGGGCTACAACCTACGAGCAGTACTTC	CASSFRLYRATTYEQYF	TRBJ2-7	.	TRBV28	.
TGTGCCAGCAGCTCCATTTCCCGGGACTATTCCCCAGATACGCAGTATTTT	CASSSISRDYSPDTQYF	TRBJ2-3	TRBD2	TRBV7-9	.
TGTGCCAGCAGCCCCGGGACAGGGAACGAGCAGTACTTC	CASSPGTGNEQYF	TRBJ2-7	TRBD1	TRBV28	.
TGTGCCAGCAGCCACACTCCACAGGCACGTCACATTCAGTACTTC	CASSHTPQARHIQYF	TRBJ2-4	.	TRBV5-4	.
TGTGCCAGCAGTCCCCAGGGGGCGCGGAACGAGCAGTACTTC	CASSPQGARNEQYF	TRBJ2-7	TRBD1	TRBV13	few
TGTGCCAGCAGCTCCCTCAAGGGCTCTGGAAACACCATATATTTT	CASSSLKGSGNTIYF	TRBJ1-3	.	TRBV11-2	.
TGTGCCAGCAGCCCGATTTGGGGGGAAGCTCCTAGCGGGAGCTCCTACAATGAGCAGTTCTTC	CASSPIWGEAPSGSSYNEQFF	TRBJ2-1	TRBD2	TRBV4-2	.
TGTGCCAGCAGTTTTCTAGCGGGAGGAGGCTACGAGCAGTACTTC	CASSFLAGGGYEQYF	TRBJ2-7	TRBD2	TRBV28	few
TGTGCCAGCAGTGCCGGGCGGGAGGGAGGCACAGATACGCAGTATTTT	CASSAGREGGTDTQYF	TRBJ2-3	TRBD2	TRBV25-1	once
TGTGCCAGTATTTCGCAGGGGTCGACGAATCAGCCCCAGCATTTT	CASISQGSTNQPQHF	TRBJ1-5	.	TRBV19	.
TGTGCCAGCAGCTTAGACTACATCACAGATACGCAGTATTTT	CASSLDYITDTQYF	TRBJ2-3	.	TRBV7-2	.
TGTGCCAGCAGTGAATATCTTCGGATTGAAGCTTTCTTT	CASSEYLRIEAFF	TRBJ1-1	.	TRBV2	once
TGTGCCAGCAGTGGATGGGACAGGACCTCCTACGAGCAGTACTTC	CASSGWDRTSYEQYF	TRBJ2-7	TRBD1	TRBV27	.
TGTGCCAGCAGTGATATCCCGAACACCGGGGAGCTGTTTTTT	CASSDIPNTGELFF	TRBJ2-2	.	TRBV6-1	.
TGTGCCAGCAGCTTGGGGTGGTTTTGGGGCGATTCGGCTGGCTACACCTTC	CASSLGWFWGDSAGYTF	TRBJ1-2	.	TRBV4-2	once
TGTGCCAGCAGTTACCGGCCTAGCGGAACACCCTTGTTTGAGCAGTACTTC	CASSYRPSGTPLFEQYF	TRBJ2-7	TRBD2	TRBV27	.
TGCGCCAGCAGCCAAGCCGGCCTCCAATTAGCGGGAGGTATCTACAATGAGCAGTTCTTC	CASSQAGLQLAGGIYNEQFF	TRBJ2-1	TRBD2	TRBV4-1	.
TGTGCCACCAGCAATAGGCAGACCTCGAGCACAGATACGCAGTATTTT	CATSNRQTSSTDTQYF	TRBJ2-3	.	TRBV15	.
TGCGCCAGCAGCTTGACAGGGGGCCTATCCTACGAGCAGTACTTC	CASSLTGGLSYEQYF	TRBJ2-7	TRBD1	TRBV5-1	.
TGCGCCAGCAGCGACTGGACTAGCGGGAGTAGGACCAAAAACATTCAGTACTTC	CASSDWTSGSRTKNIQYF	TRBJ2-4	TRBD2	TRBV4-1	.
TGTGCCAGCAGTAGTACAGGGAACCCACGGCAGCCCCAGCATTTT	CASSSTGNPRQPQHF	TRBJ1-5	.	TRBV6-6	once
TGTGCCAGCAGCCTACTTAATAGCGGGAGAGAGACCCAGTACTTC	CASSLLNSGRETQYF	TRBJ2-5	TRBD2	TRBV14	few
TGCGCCAGCAGCTTGGAGCCAGCGGGAGCGCCTGGCGATGAGCAGTTCTTC	CASSLEPAGAPGDEQFF	TRBJ2-1	TRBD2	TRBV5-1	.
TGCGCCAGCAGCCAAGTCGCCAGCTTCTATGGCTACACCTTC	CASSQVASFYGYTF	TRBJ1-2	.	TRBV4-1	.
TGTGCCAGCAGCTCGGGCGGAGGCTCCTACAATGAGCAGTTCTTC	CASSSGGGSYNEQFF	TRBJ2-1	.	TRBV7-3	.
TGCGCCAGCAGGCCGGGACAGGCTTACACAGATACGCAGTATTTT	CASRPGQAYTDTQYF	TRBJ2-3	TRBD1	TRBV5-1	.
TGTGCCAGCAGCCGAGAGCGGCGGTTGGCCTCGGGGACTGAAGCTTTCTTT	CASSRERRLASGTEAFF	TRBJ1-1	.	TRBV5-6	.
TGTGCCAGCAGCGACCTTTTAAACACTGAAGCTTTCTTT	CASSDLLNTEAFF	TRBJ1-1	.	TRBV27	few
TGTGCCAGCAGTCGGGAATTAGTTAACTATGGCTACACCTTC	CASSRELVNYGYTF	TRBJ1-2	.	TRBV28	.
TGTGCCAGCAGCTTCAGCGGGGACTACGAGCAGTACTTC	CASSFSGDYEQYF	TRBJ2-7	TRBD2	TRBV11-2	.
TGTGCCAGCAGTTTGTGGAGCGGGAATGAGCAGTTCTTC	CASSLWSGNEQFF	TRBJ2-1	.	TRBV27	.
TGTGCCAGCAGCGCCGGGTCAGGGGGCGCTGGGTTTACTGAAGCTTTCTTT	CASSAGSGGAGFTEAFF	TRBJ1-1	TRBD1	TRBV7-8	many
TGTGCCAGCTCACCTACCGAGTGGGGTGAAAAACTGTTTTTT	CASSPTEWGEKLFF	TRBJ1-4	.	TRBV18	few
TGCAGCGTGGAAAGCGGGAGCTCCTACGAGCAGTACTTC	CSVESGSSYEQYF	TRBJ2-7	TRBD2	TRBV29-1	.